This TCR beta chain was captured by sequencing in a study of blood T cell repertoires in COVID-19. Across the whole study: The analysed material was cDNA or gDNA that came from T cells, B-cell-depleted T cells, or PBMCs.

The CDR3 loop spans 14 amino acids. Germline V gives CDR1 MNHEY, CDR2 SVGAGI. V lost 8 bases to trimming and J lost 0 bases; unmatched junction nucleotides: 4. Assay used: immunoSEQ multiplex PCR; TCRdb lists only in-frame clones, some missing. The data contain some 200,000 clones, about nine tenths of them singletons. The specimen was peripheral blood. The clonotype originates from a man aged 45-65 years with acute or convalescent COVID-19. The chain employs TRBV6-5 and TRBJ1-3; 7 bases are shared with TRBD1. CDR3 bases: TGTGCCAGCCTGGGACAGAGCTCTGGAAACACCATATATTTT. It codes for CASLGQSSGNTIYF.